This is a list of T cell receptor beta chains from one sample in a study of blood T cell repertoires in COVID-19. Assay: immunoSEQ multiplex PCR; the TCRdb copy retains only in-frame clones and omits some. This sample yields over 200,000 clones, of which 92% are seen a single time; 0.82% belongs to the top ten. The sequencing sample was made of peripheral blood. The receptors come from a man between 60 and 75 years old with COVID-19, enrolled during active disease. The CDR3 runs from the conserved cysteine through the conserved F or W. The order of the fields is J gene, clone size, D gene, V gene, CDR3 protein, CDR3 DNA. A D gene is named only where the DNA matches it firmly. The listing skips clone size in some rows; elsewhere it reads once, few, many or a size class.

J: TRBJ2-1; size: many; D: NA; V: TRBV7-7; CDR3: CASSLAWGGWNEQFF; DNA: TGTGCTAGCAGCTTAGCTTGGGGGGGCTGGAATGAGCAGTTCTTC
J: TRBJ1-3; size: NA; D: NA; V: TRBV12-5; CDR3: CASGLVRLGRAGNTIYF; DNA: TGTGCTAGTGGTTTGGTACGTTTGGGCCGCGCTGGAAACACCATATATTTT
J: TRBJ2-7; size: NA; D: NA; V: TRBV7-9; CDR3: CASSVRTPVYEQYF; DNA: TGTGCCAGCAGTGTCCGGACTCCAGTCTACGAGCAGTACTTC
J: TRBJ1-2; size: NA; D: TRBD1; V: TRBV5-6; CDR3: CASSLVDRSEYTF; DNA: TGTGCCAGCAGCTTGGTGGACAGGTCCGAATACACCTTC
J: TRBJ1-2; size: once; D: NA; V: TRBV6-5; CDR3: CASRPTAHSSYGYTF; DNA: TGTGCCAGCAGACCCACAGCTCACTCCTCCTATGGCTACACCTTC
J: TRBJ2-7; size: NA; D: NA; V: TRBV29-1; CDR3: CSTSGDLQQYF; DNA: TGCAGCACGAGTGGGGACTTACAGCAGTACTTC
J: TRBJ1-1; size: NA; D: TRBD1; V: TRBV27; CDR3: CAGYTGAVTEAFF; DNA: TGTGCCGGCTATACAGGGGCAGTCACTGAAGCTTTCTTT
J: TRBJ2-7; size: NA; D: NA; V: TRBV6-5; CDR3: CASSSPSSYEQYF; DNA: TGTGCCAGCAGTTCCCCGAGCTCCTACGAGCAGTACTTC
J: TRBJ2-7; size: NA; D: TRBD2; V: TRBV7-2; CDR3: CASSLDRLARNEQYF; DNA: TGTGCCAGCAGCTTAGATCGACTAGCGCGTAACGAGCAGTACTTC
J: TRBJ2-1; size: NA; D: NA; V: TRBV28; CDR3: CASTAPVAGFYNEQFF; DNA: TGTGCCAGCACCGCCCCTGTGGCAGGGTTTTACAATGAGCAGTTCTTC
J: TRBJ2-1; size: NA; D: TRBD1; V: TRBV28; CDR3: CASSRQGYGSYNEQFF; DNA: TGTGCCAGCAGCCGACAGGGGTACGGCTCCTACAATGAGCAGTTCTTC
J: TRBJ1-2; size: once; D: NA; V: TRBV4-2; CDR3: CASSQVKLEYGYTF; DNA: TGTGCCAGCAGCCAAGTAAAATTGGAGTATGGCTACACCTTC
J: TRBJ1-5; size: NA; D: NA; V: TRBV10-3; CDR3: CAISGESSNQPQHF; DNA: TGTGCCATCAGCGGGGAGTCTAGCAATCAGCCCCAGCATTTT
J: TRBJ1-5; size: NA; D: NA; V: TRBV7-9; CDR3: CASSPGQNNQPQHF; DNA: TGTGCCAGCAGCCCCGGACAGAACAATCAGCCCCAGCATTTT
J: TRBJ2-7; size: NA; D: NA; V: TRBV3-1/TRBV3-2; CDR3: CASSPGHPSPQYF; DNA: TGTGCCAGCAGCCCCGGTCACCCGTCCCCGCAGTACTTC
J: TRBJ1-5; size: NA; D: TRBD1; V: TRBV6-4; CDR3: CASSTKGAQPQHF; DNA: TGTGCCAGCAGCACCAAGGGGGCACAGCCCCAGCATTTT
J: TRBJ1-2; size: NA; D: TRBD1; V: TRBV19; CDR3: CASSIPDRAIYGYTF; DNA: TGTGCCAGTAGTATTCCCGACAGGGCCATCTATGGCTACACCTTC
J: TRBJ2-7; size: NA; D: TRBD1; V: TRBV30; CDR3: CAWSTGGSYEQYF; DNA: TGTGCCTGGTCGACAGGGGGGTCCTACGAGCAGTACTTC
J: TRBJ1-5; size: NA; D: TRBD1; V: TRBV30; CDR3: CAWSVLGGWGQPQHF; DNA: TGTGCCTGGAGTGTATTAGGGGGCTGGGGTCAGCCCCAGCATTTT
J: TRBJ1-5; size: NA; D: NA; V: TRBV6-5; CDR3: CASSYYRGGQPQHF; DNA: TGTGCCAGCAGTTACTATAGGGGCGGACAGCCCCAGCATTTT
J: TRBJ2-3; size: NA; D: TRBD2; V: TRBV3-1/TRBV3-2; CDR3: CASSPGASGRNTQYF; DNA: TGTGCCAGCAGCCCCGGAGCTAGCGGGAGAAATACGCAGTATTTT
J: TRBJ2-1; size: once; D: TRBD2; V: TRBV28; CDR3: CASSPGLAGVNEQFF; DNA: TGTGCCAGCAGCCCGGGACTAGCGGGAGTAAATGAGCAGTTCTTC
J: TRBJ1-5; size: NA; D: TRBD1; V: TRBV30; CDR3: CAWSEAGTGHQPQHF; DNA: TGTGCCTGGAGTGAGGCGGGGACAGGCCATCAGCCCCAGCATTTT
J: TRBJ1-1; size: NA; D: TRBD1; V: TRBV29-1; CDR3: CSVGQGFAEAFF; DNA: TGCAGCGTTGGACAGGGGTTTGCGGAAGCTTTCTTT
J: TRBJ1-3; size: NA; D: TRBD1; V: TRBV7-9; CDR3: CASSRPGGASFAGNTIYF; DNA: TGTGCCAGCAGCCGCCCAGGGGGCGCATCTTTTGCTGGAAACACCATATATTTT
J: TRBJ2-7; size: once; D: NA; V: TRBV3-1/TRBV3-2; CDR3: CASSQEQGFYEQYF; DNA: TGTGCCAGCAGCCAAGAACAGGGTTTTTACGAGCAGTACTTC
J: TRBJ2-1; size: NA; D: TRBD2; V: TRBV19; CDR3: CASRSLAGIYNEQFF; DNA: TGTGCCAGTAGGTCACTAGCGGGGATTTACAATGAGCAGTTCTTC
J: TRBJ2-4; size: NA; D: TRBD1; V: TRBV27; CDR3: CASSGTGQNIQYF; DNA: TGTGCCAGCAGCGGGACAGGGCAAAACATTCAGTACTTC
J: TRBJ2-7; size: NA; D: TRBD2; V: TRBV5-1; CDR3: CASSLARSGGAAAAEQYF; DNA: TGCGCCAGCAGCTTGGCCAGGAGCGGGGGTGCCGCCGCTGCCGAGCAGTACTTC
J: TRBJ2-7; size: once; D: NA; V: TRBV5-4; CDR3: CASSQYGGYEQYF; DNA: TGTGCCAGCAGCCAGTACGGGGGTTACGAGCAGTACTTC
J: TRBJ2-2; size: NA; D: NA; V: TRBV9; CDR3: CASSVGGGDTGELFF; DNA: TGTGCCAGCAGCGTAGGGGGCGGGGACACCGGGGAGCTGTTTTTT
J: TRBJ2-2; size: once; D: NA; V: TRBV7-2; CDR3: CASSSRVPQNTGELFF; DNA: TGTGCCAGCAGCTCCAGGGTACCCCAGAACACCGGGGAGCTGTTTTTT
J: TRBJ1-5; size: NA; D: NA; V: TRBV7-2; CDR3: CASSSQGALTYSNQPQHF; DNA: TGTGCCAGCAGCTCACAGGGAGCCCTGACTTATAGCAATCAGCCCCAGCATTTT
J: TRBJ1-2; size: few; D: TRBD1; V: TRBV19; CDR3: CASSIRGQNYGYTF; DNA: TGTGCCAGTAGTATTAGGGGACAGAACTATGGCTACACCTTC
J: TRBJ2-1; size: NA; D: NA; V: TRBV5-4; CDR3: CASSLSSQQSDEQFF; DNA: TGTGCCAGCAGCCTGTCTAGCCAACAAAGCGATGAGCAGTTCTTC
J: TRBJ1-2; size: NA; D: NA; V: TRBV28; CDR3: CASSQRASYGYTF; DNA: TGTGCCAGCAGTCAGAGGGCGAGCTATGGCTACACCTTC
J: TRBJ1-2; size: NA; D: NA; V: TRBV12-3/TRBV12-4; CDR3: CASAGGSGYTF; DNA: TGTGCCAGCGCCGGGGGGTCAGGCTACACCTTC
J: TRBJ2-3; size: NA; D: TRBD2; V: TRBV5-1; CDR3: CASSLAPSGGSPDTQYF; DNA: TGCGCCAGCAGCTTGGCCCCTTCGGGCGGGAGTCCAGATACGCAGTATTTT